These 25 T cell receptor beta chains share one sample of origin, sequenced in a study of regulatory T cells in long-lasting Graves disease. Regarding time point: newly diagnosed GD, antithyroid drugs for less than 3 months. From RNA extracted from PBMCs, the TCR library was made. HTBI primers from iRepertoire and Arm-PCR of CDR3 regions yielded the TCR beta libraries. TCRdb reanalysed the multiplex PCR reads using MiXCR and keeps one entry per CDR3 protein. The data show hundreds of thousands of distinct CDR3 sequences, roughly 16% seen once. These same data were also listed under a study on T cells in Graves' hyperthyroidism and ophthalmopathy.

The sequenced sample was peripheral blood mononuclear cells (PBMCs), obtained at new diagnosis, from a patient treated with antithyroid drugs. These receptors originate from a woman aged 35-65 years with Graves disease.

This clonotype showed up many times. The V gene is TRBV10-3, the J gene TRBJ1-5; D remains unclear. Germline values: CDR1 ENHRY, CDR2 SYGVKD. This CDR3 has 13 amino acids. Trimming removed 3 bases at V and 5 bases at J, with 8 bases between. CDR3 protein: CAISEGRDQPQHF. The CDR3 DNA reads TGTGCCATCAGTGAAGGGAGGGATCAGCCCCAGCATTTT.

This clonotype has at least ten counts. The V gene is TRBV2, the J gene TRBJ1-6, with 9 bases lining up with TRBD1. The germline CDR1 and CDR2 sequences are SNHLY and FYNNEI. Trimming took 1 base from V and 10 from J; bases not matched to a gene: 8. The CDR3 length is 16 residues. The CDR3 here is CASSEGSGTGRSPLHF. The DNA for the CDR3 is TGTGCCAGCAGTGAAGGATCCGGGACAGGGCGATCACCCCTCCACTTT.

This clonotype was picked up many times. The CDR3 here is CASSSTLDRNEGSPLHF. CDR3 coding DNA: TGTGCCAGCAGCTCCACGCTAGACAGAAATGAAGGTTCACCCCTCCACTTT. The J gene is TRBJ1-6, the V gene TRBV11-2; D possibly corresponds to TRBD1 (5 bases). Germline CDR1 reads SGHAT; CDR2 reads FQNNGV. Trimming took 4 bases from V and 9 from J, leaving 22 bases between them. The CDR3 is 17 residues long. The full variable domain, its missing parts supplied by reference TRBV11-2 and TRBJ1-6, is EAGVAQSPRYKIIEKRQSVAFWCNPISGHATLYWYQQILGQGPKLLIQFQNNGVVDDSQLPKDRFSAERLKGVDSTLKIQPAKLEDSAVYLCASSSTLDRNEGSPLHFGNGTRLTVT.

This clonotype was counted between two and nine times. The chain employs TRBV5-1 and TRBJ2-3, with 14 bases fitting TRBD2. CDR1 is SGHRS and CDR2 is YFSETQ in the germline V gene. There are 19 residues in the CDR3. V shed 4 bases, J shed 3 bases, and the junction held 13 bases outside the gene matches. The CDR3 region has the DNA TGCGCCAGCAGCGGAATGACTAGCGGGGGGGCAATGGCGACAGATACGCAGTATTTT. Residues: CASSGMTSGGAMATDTQYF.

A few counts support this clonotype. The V call is TRBV12-3 or TRBV12-4, the J call TRBJ1-6; D is possibly TRBD1 (5 bases). Trimming took off 1 base at V and 8 bases at J, with 9 bases between the two ends. This CDR3 has 14 residues. CDR3 sequence (DNA): TGTGCCAGCAGTTTAGGTAGGGGTGATTCACCCCTCCACTTT. It translates to CASSLGRGDSPLHF.

The genes are TRBV6-5 and TRBJ1-1; D perhaps matches TRBD1 (6 bases). Germline CDR1 is MNHEY and CDR2 is SVGAGI. Deletions cut 2 bases from V and 1 base from J, with 11 bases between. The CDR3 consists of 15 residues. CDR3 in DNA: TGTGCCAGCAGTTACGAACGGGACACGAACACTGAAGCTTTCTTT. Protein product: CASSYERDTNTEAFF.

The sample holds many counts of this clonotype. This chain uses TRBV3-1 with TRBJ2-7; D gene uncertain. CDR1 LGHDT and CDR2 YNNKEL come from the germline V gene (reference sequence). Trimming took 2 bases from V and 5 from J, leaving 4 bases between them. This CDR3 comprises 11 residues. CDR3 DNA: TGTGCCAGCAGCCAACGACACGAGCAGTACTTC. Its protein product is CASSQRHEQYF.

A few counts support this clonotype. This chain links TRBV30 with TRBJ2-1; 9 nucleotides line up with TRBD2. The CDR3 totals 15 residues. The germline V gene has CDR1 GTSNPN and CDR2 SVGIG (reference sequence). Trimming at V came to 0 bases and at J to 3 bases, leaving 3 bases not matched to a gene. In nucleotides, the CDR3 is TGTGCCTGGAGTGTACGCGGGGGGGGCTACAATGAGCAGTTCTTC. This codes for CAWSVRGGGYNEQFF.

This clonotype showed up many times. The chain combines TRBV6-2 or TRBV6-3 with TRBJ1-5; 8 positions match TRBD1. After removal of 5 bases from V and 3 bases from J, the junction contained 9 bases not matched to a gene. From germline, CDR1 is MNHEY and CDR2 SVGEGT. The length of the CDR3 is 16 residues. The CDR3 DNA reads as TGTGCCAGCAGTCCACAGGACAGGGCGATCAATCAGCCCCAGCATTTT. It yields the protein CASSPQDRAINQPQHF.

This clonotype has a single count. This chain links TRBV4-1 with TRBJ1-1, with D tentatively TRBD1 (5 bases). With 3 bases removed from V and 6 bases from J, the gap between germline ends came to 17 bases. CDR3 length: 15 residues. From germline, CDR1 is MGHRA and CDR2 YSYEKL. CDR3 in amino acids: CASSHPAKKGAEAFF. The CDR3 bases are TGCGCCAGCAGCCACCCGGCGAAAAAAGGGGCTGAAGCTTTCTTT.

The chain uses TRBV5-1 and TRBJ2-2; D may be TRBD2 (5 bases). This CDR3 has 15 amino acids. Trimming took off 4 bases at V and 3 bases at J, with 13 bases between the two ends. Germline CDR1 is SGHRS and CDR2 is YFSETQ. CDR3 protein: CASSISGRDTGELFF. The CDR3 DNA follows: TGCGCCAGCAGCATTTCTGGGCGGGACACCGGGGAGCTGTTTTTT.

This chain joins TRBV20-1 and TRBJ2-5; D might be TRBD2 (5 bases). The V gene lost 0 bases and the J gene lost 5 bases, with 13 bases spanning the gap. Germline CDR1 reads DFQATT; CDR2 reads SNEGSKA (reference sequence). The CDR3 has 14 amino acids. CDR3 residues: CSARDLGSTETQYF. The CDR3 region has the DNA TGCAGTGCTAGAGATCTTGGGAGTACGGAGACCCAGTACTTC.

There are a few counts of this clonotype. The chain combines TRBV19 with TRBJ2-3; D not certain. Germline CDR1 LNHDA, CDR2 SQIVND (reference sequence). Trimming cost V 8 bases and J 0 bases, with 9 bases left between them. There are 13 residues in the CDR3. This CDR3 reads CASAAHSTDTQYF. The DNA of the CDR3 is TGTGCCAGTGCTGCGCACAGCACAGATACGCAGTATTTT.

This clonotype was detected a few times. A read error may produce the germline difference seen at one junction end. The chain has TRBV29-1 and TRBJ1-1, with D uncertain. The CDR3 extends over 11 amino acids. CDR1 and CDR2 (germline): SQVTM, ANQGSEA. The DNA of the CDR3 is TGCAGCGCTGAAGAAAACACTGAAGCTTTCTTT. Its protein is CSAEENTEAFF.

This clonotype was detected many times. This sequence joins TRBV2 and TRBJ2-2; TRBD2 matches 11 bases. This CDR3 spans 15 amino acids. Germline CDR1 reads SNHLY; CDR2 reads FYNNEI. J lost 1 base, V lost 7 bases, and 2 bases had no gene match. CDR3: CASTGTSGNTGELFF. The CDR3 DNA reads as TGTGCCAGCACCGGGACTAGCGGGAACACCGGGGAGCTGTTTTTT.

The chain links TRBV18 to TRBJ2-2; D remains ambiguous. The CDR3 totals 15 residues. In germline, CDR1 is KGHSH, CDR2 LQKENI. The V and J ends lost 8 bases and 1 base respectively, with 14 bases between them. CDR3 in DNA: TGTGCCAGCAAAACGGAGAACCTGAACACCGGGGAGCTGTTTTTT. Translation gives CASKTENLNTGELFF.

Concerning this clonotype: Being one base from a much bigger clone, this may be a read error. This chain joins TRBV6-1 and TRBJ2-1; D unresolved. Trimming cost V 1 base and J 12 bases, with 19 bases left between them. Germline CDR1 MNHNS, CDR2 SASEGT. There are 15 residues in the CDR3. CDR3 loop: CASSEEGRLRNRQFF. The CDR3 coding sequence is TGTGCCAGCAGTGAAGAGGGCAGGCTTCGTAATAGGCAGTTCTTC.

This clonotype was seen a few times. The chain links TRBV7-2 to TRBJ1-5, with 9 bases fitting TRBD1. The ends lost 4 bases at V and 5 bases at J; junction bases unmatched: 3. The germline gives CDR1 SGHTA, CDR2 FQGNSA. The CDR3 consists of 14 residues. The CDR3 region is CASSWGQGDQPQHF. As DNA, the CDR3 is TGTGCCAGCAGCTGGGGACAGGGAGATCAGCCCCAGCATTTT. The whole variable domain, remainder taken from reference TRBV7-2 and TRBJ1-5, is GAGVSQSPSNKVTEKGKDVELRCDPISGHTALYWYRQSLGQGLEFLIYFQGNSAPDKSGLPSDRFSAERTGGSVSTLTIQRTQQEDSAVYLCASSWGQGDQPQHFGDGTRLSIL.

Turning to this clonotype: It may be a read error: a sequence one base away is much more abundant. The chain couples TRBV7-2 to TRBJ1-1; unclear D gene. The CDR3 loop spans 14 amino acids. Trimming shortened V by 5 bases and J by 5 bases, and 15 bases separated the two germline ends. Germline V gene sequence: CDR1 SGHTA, CDR2 FQGNSA. The CDR3 DNA follows: TGTGCCAGCAGCACCCCCCCAAGGCGAACTGAAGCTTTCTTT. This sequence encodes CASSTPPRRTEAFF. The full variable domain, completed using reference TRBV7-2 and TRBJ1-1, is GAGVSQSPSNKVTEKGKDVELRCDPISGHTALYWYRQSLGQGLEFLIYFQGNSAPDKSGLPSDRFSAERTGGSVSTLTIQRTQQEDSAVYLCASSTPPRRTEAFFGQGTRLTVV.

This clonotype appeared many times. This chain links TRBV3-1 with TRBJ2-1; no clear D gene. Trimming took 1 base from V and 10 from J, leaving 8 bases between them. The CDR3 has 12 residues. CDR1 is LGHDT, CDR2 YNNKEL, per germline (reference sequence). The CDR3 sequence is CASSQVGWEQFF. CDR3 sequence (DNA): TGTGCCAGCAGCCAAGTCGGCTGGGAGCAGTTCTTC.

This clonotype has only a few counts. V gene TRBV6-5 combines with J gene TRBJ1-1, with a tentative D call TRBD1 (5 bases). The CDR3 is made up of 15 amino acids. Trimming pared 4 bases from V and 4 bases from J, leaving 16 bases between. Germline CDR1 MNHEY, CDR2 SVGAGI. The CDR3 coding sequence is TGTGCCAGCAGTTCCCTATCCGGGGGATCCACTGAAGCTTTCTTT. As protein: CASSSLSGGSTEAFF.

This clonotype was seen at least ten times. V usage is TRBV6-2 or TRBV6-3 and J usage is TRBJ1-4, with D hard to call. The CDR3 spans 15 residues. The germline V gene has CDR1 MNHEY and CDR2 SVGEGT. Trimming left V 2 bases short and J 2 bases short, with 9 bases between. Written as DNA, the CDR3 is TGTGCCAGCAGTTACGGAGGACTCACTAATGAAAAACTGTTTTTT. Its translation: CASSYGGLTNEKLFF.

Worth noting for this clonotype: A much larger clone differs by one base, so this may be a read error. The J gene is TRBJ1-1, the V gene TRBV18; 8 nucleotides match TRBD1. This CDR3 comprises 15 residues. Germline-derived CDR1 and CDR2 are KGHSH and LQKENI. The V gene end was trimmed by 4 bases and the J gene end by 3 bases; junction bases not matched to a gene: 7. CDR3 region: CASSRQGSLHTEAFF. CDR3 DNA: TGTGCCAGCTCACGACAGGGGAGCTTGCACACTGAAGCTTTCTTT. The full variable domain, completed using reference TRBV18 and TRBJ1-1, is NAGVMQNPRHLVRRRGQEARLRCSPMKGHSHVYWYRQLPEEGLKFMVYLQKENIIDESGMPKERFSAEFPKEGPSILRIQQVVRGDSAAYFCASSRQGSLHTEAFFGQGTRLTVV.

The chain couples TRBV5-1 to TRBJ2-5, with no clear D. The CDR3 consists of 13 residues. CDR1 is SGHRS and CDR2 is YFSETQ in the germline V gene. Trimming cost V 4 bases and J 5 bases, with 12 bases left between them. CDR3 DNA: TGCGCCAGCAGCCGGCAGGTTCACGAGACCCAGTACTTC. This gives the protein CASSRQVHETQYF.

A few counts support this clonotype. The chain links TRBV5-6 to TRBJ2-7; D is unresolved. The CDR3 spans 15 residues. The ends were cut back, 0 bases at V and 5 bases at J, with 15 bases in the middle. Per germline, CDR1 SGHDT and CDR2 YYEEEE. This CDR3 is CASSLAGTLRDEQYF. As DNA, the CDR3 is TGTGCCAGCAGCTTGGCAGGAACCCTCCGGGACGAGCAGTACTTC.